This is a list of T cell receptor beta chains from one sample in a study of T-cell memory formation after mild COVID-19. In TCRdb, the 5' RACE reads were re-called with MiXCR into one record per CDR3 protein. Seen here are 140,000 to 150,000 distinct CDR3 sequences, 20% to 25% observed once, and the top ten hold around 24%. The sequenced sample consisted of PBMCs or a T cell subset sorted from them (not recorded which). These receptors all stem from an adult woman who had mild COVID-19 (a few samples of this study predate the infection). Cell type and time point are not known. The CDR3 runs from the conserved cysteine through the conserved F or W. A D gene is named only where the DNA matches it firmly. The size of a clone is reported for some rows only, either as once, few or many, or as a class for expanded clones.

D gene: NA
V gene: TRBV24-1
clone size: NA
J gene: TRBJ1-1
CDR3 protein: CATRGWDTEAFF
CDR3 DNA: TGTGCCACCAGGGGGTGGGACACTGAAGCTTTCTTT

D gene: NA
V gene: TRBV24-1
clone size: NA
J gene: TRBJ2-3
CDR3 protein: CATSYADTQYF
CDR3 DNA: TGTGCCACCAGTTATGCAGATACGCAGTATTTT

D gene: TRBD2
V gene: TRBV7-3
clone size: NA
J gene: TRBJ2-1
CDR3 protein: CASSYHGGGAGYNEQFF
CDR3 DNA: TGTGCCAGCAGCTACCACGGCGGGGGAGCGGGCTACAATGAGCAGTTCTTC

D gene: TRBD2
V gene: TRBV12-3/TRBV12-4
clone size: NA
J gene: TRBJ2-7
CDR3 protein: CASSLYTSGGSVSYEQYF
CDR3 DNA: TGTGCCAGCAGTTTATATACTAGCGGGGGATCAGTCTCCTACGAGCAGTACTTC

D gene: NA
V gene: TRBV20-1
clone size: few
J gene: TRBJ2-7
CDR3 protein: CSASAPQADYSYEQYF
CDR3 DNA: TGCAGTGCTAGTGCGCCTCAGGCAGACTACTCCTACGAGCAGTACTTC

D gene: TRBD1
V gene: TRBV6-2/TRBV6-3
clone size: NA
J gene: TRBJ1-5
CDR3 protein: CASSYGGTANQPQHF
CDR3 DNA: TGTGCCAGCAGTTACGGCGGGACAGCTAATCAGCCCCAGCATTTT

D gene: TRBD1
V gene: TRBV6-5
clone size: NA
J gene: TRBJ1-5
CDR3 protein: CASSRGQGAQKGQPQHF
CDR3 DNA: TGTGCCAGCAGTCGTGGACAGGGGGCGCAAAAAGGTCAGCCCCAGCATTTT

D gene: NA
V gene: TRBV9
clone size: few
J gene: TRBJ1-1
CDR3 protein: CASSVTNLGGHPAF
CDR3 DNA: TGTGCCAGCAGCGTAACAAATCTCGGGGGGCACCCCGCCTTT

D gene: TRBD2
V gene: TRBV4-1
clone size: few
J gene: TRBJ2-5
CDR3 protein: CASSQGGLAGGSYQETQYF
CDR3 DNA: TGCGCCAGCAGCCAAGGCGGACTAGCGGGGGGCTCGTACCAAGAGACCCAGTACTTC

D gene: TRBD2
V gene: TRBV20-1
clone size: NA
J gene: TRBJ2-5
CDR3 protein: CSARGGAETQYF
CDR3 DNA: TGCAGTGCTCGGGGGGGAGCAGAGACCCAGTACTTC

D gene: NA
V gene: TRBV21-1
clone size: many
J gene: TRBJ2-7
CDR3 protein: CASSKEQAGGPYDEQYF
CDR3 DNA: TGTGCCAGCAGCAAAGAACAGGCGGGGGGGCCTTACGACGAGCAGTACTTC

D gene: NA
V gene: TRBV11-3
clone size: few
J gene: TRBJ2-7
CDR3 protein: CASSLGGRGVSYEQYF
CDR3 DNA: TGTGCCAGCAGCTTAGGGGGCAGGGGGGTCTCCTACGAGCAGTACTTC

D gene: NA
V gene: TRBV24-1
clone size: NA
J gene: TRBJ2-1
CDR3 protein: CATSDFRGGGYNEQFF
CDR3 DNA: TGTGCCACCAGTGATTTTAGGGGTGGGGGGTACAATGAGCAGTTCTTC

D gene: NA
V gene: TRBV4-1
clone size: NA
J gene: TRBJ2-6
CDR3 protein: CASRQTSSGANVLTF
CDR3 DNA: TGCGCCAGCAGGCAGACATCCTCTGGGGCCAACGTCCTGACTTTC

D gene: TRBD1
V gene: TRBV7-9
clone size: many
J gene: TRBJ2-1
CDR3 protein: CASSLGRGNHNEQFF
CDR3 DNA: TGTGCCAGCAGCTTAGGCAGGGGGAACCACAATGAGCAGTTCTTC

D gene: TRBD1
V gene: TRBV6-1
clone size: NA
J gene: TRBJ1-1
CDR3 protein: CASMGQGPNTEAFF
CDR3 DNA: TGTGCCAGCATGGGACAGGGCCCGAACACTGAAGCTTTCTTT

D gene: TRBD1
V gene: TRBV12-3/TRBV12-4
clone size: few
J gene: TRBJ2-1
CDR3 protein: CASISDRDNEQFF
CDR3 DNA: TGTGCCAGCATCTCGGACAGGGACAATGAGCAGTTCTTC

D gene: NA
V gene: TRBV4-3
clone size: NA
J gene: TRBJ2-1
CDR3 protein: CASSQESEFSEQFF
CDR3 DNA: TGCGCCAGCAGCCAAGAAAGCGAGTTTTCGGAGCAGTTCTTC

D gene: NA
V gene: TRBV21-1
clone size: few
J gene: TRBJ2-2
CDR3 protein: CASSLLSSGRAPGELFF
CDR3 DNA: TGTGCCAGCAGCCTTCTCTCTAGCGGGAGGGCCCCCGGGGAGCTGTTTTTT

D gene: TRBD1
V gene: TRBV7-8
clone size: NA
J gene: TRBJ2-1
CDR3 protein: CASSARSGTGRNTVYNEQFF
CDR3 DNA: TGTGCCAGCAGCGCGAGATCCGGGACAGGGAGGAATACGGTATACAATGAGCAGTTCTTC

D gene: NA
V gene: TRBV9
clone size: few
J gene: TRBJ2-5
CDR3 protein: CASSVGNDQETQYF
CDR3 DNA: TGTGCCAGCAGCGTAGGTAACGATCAAGAGACCCAGTACTTC

D gene: NA
V gene: TRBV20-1
clone size: NA
J gene: TRBJ2-3
CDR3 protein: CSARPYVADTQYF
CDR3 DNA: TGCAGTGCTAGACCCTACGTCGCAGATACGCAGTATTTT

D gene: NA
V gene: TRBV25-1
clone size: few
J gene: TRBJ2-7
CDR3 protein: CASGFQGYEQYF
CDR3 DNA: TGTGCCAGCGGATTCCAGGGCTACGAGCAGTACTTC

D gene: NA
V gene: TRBV5-6
clone size: few
J gene: TRBJ1-2
CDR3 protein: CASSYNFGYTF
CDR3 DNA: TGTGCCAGCAGTTATAATTTTGGCTACACCTTC

D gene: NA
V gene: TRBV7-9
clone size: NA
J gene: TRBJ2-7
CDR3 protein: CASSLAGGLGYEQYF
CDR3 DNA: TGTGCCAGCAGCTTAGCAGGAGGGTTAGGCTACGAGCAGTACTTC

D gene: NA
V gene: TRBV4-1
clone size: NA
J gene: TRBJ1-2
CDR3 protein: CASSQDLGSVYGYTF
CDR3 DNA: TGCGCCAGCAGCCAAGATTTGGGGTCTGTCTATGGCTACACCTTC

D gene: NA
V gene: TRBV4-2
clone size: few
J gene: TRBJ1-2
CDR3 protein: CASSQAAGPNYGYTF
CDR3 DNA: TGTGCCAGCAGCCAAGCTGCCGGCCCTAACTATGGCTACACCTTC

D gene: NA
V gene: TRBV4-3
clone size: NA
J gene: TRBJ2-2
CDR3 protein: CASSQDLSGELFF
CDR3 DNA: TGCGCCAGCAGCCAAGATCTTTCCGGGGAGCTGTTTTTT

D gene: TRBD2
V gene: TRBV5-1
clone size: NA
J gene: TRBJ2-3
CDR3 protein: CASSQYSGGATDTQYF
CDR3 DNA: TGCGCCAGCAGCCAGTATAGCGGGGGGGCAACAGATACGCAGTATTTT

D gene: NA
V gene: TRBV12-3/TRBV12-4
clone size: few
J gene: TRBJ2-1
CDR3 protein: CASSLSNEQFF
CDR3 DNA: TGTGCCAGCAGTTTATCCAATGAGCAGTTCTTC

D gene: NA
V gene: TRBV5-1
clone size: NA
J gene: TRBJ1-3
CDR3 protein: CASSLGDDTIYF
CDR3 DNA: TGCGCCAGCAGCTTGGGGGATGACACCATATATTTT

D gene: NA
V gene: TRBV11-2
clone size: few
J gene: TRBJ2-7
CDR3 protein: CASTQTGPHEQYF
CDR3 DNA: TGTGCCAGCACCCAGACAGGACCCCACGAGCAGTACTTC

D gene: TRBD2
V gene: TRBV27
clone size: few
J gene: TRBJ2-3
CDR3 protein: CASSLVRIGSGAVDTQYF
CDR3 DNA: TGTGCCAGCAGTTTAGTGAGGATTGGTAGCGGGGCTGTAGATACGCAGTATTTT

D gene: NA
V gene: TRBV9
clone size: NA
J gene: TRBJ2-1
CDR3 protein: CASSPGIGGTSYNEQFF
CDR3 DNA: TGTGCCAGCAGCCCAGGGATAGGCGGGACCTCCTACAATGAGCAGTTCTTC

D gene: NA
V gene: TRBV3-1
clone size: few
J gene: TRBJ1-3
CDR3 protein: CASSQDAGRAGNTIYF
CDR3 DNA: TGTGCCAGCAGCCAAGATGCAGGACGAGCTGGAAACACCATATATTTT

D gene: NA
V gene: TRBV24-1
clone size: NA
J gene: TRBJ2-2
CDR3 protein: CATSDADTGELFF
CDR3 DNA: TGTGCCACCAGTGATGCTGACACCGGGGAGCTGTTTTTT

D gene: NA
V gene: TRBV4-1
clone size: NA
J gene: TRBJ2-1
CDR3 protein: CASSEGGSEQFF
CDR3 DNA: TGCGCCAGCAGCGAAGGGGGGAGTGAGCAGTTCTTC

D gene: NA
V gene: TRBV4-2
clone size: NA
J gene: TRBJ1-1
CDR3 protein: CASSQEAGMNTEAFF
CDR3 DNA: TGTGCCAGCAGCCAAGAGGCGGGAATGAACACTGAAGCTTTCTTT

D gene: NA
V gene: TRBV11-2
clone size: few
J gene: TRBJ2-3
CDR3 protein: CASSSLAGSTDTQYF
CDR3 DNA: TGTGCCAGCAGCTCACTCGCAGGGAGCACAGATACGCAGTATTTT

D gene: NA
V gene: TRBV4-3
clone size: many
J gene: TRBJ2-2
CDR3 protein: CASSQDEGDNTGELFF
CDR3 DNA: TGCGCCAGCAGCCAAGATGAGGGAGACAACACCGGGGAGCTGTTTTTT

D gene: TRBD1
V gene: TRBV2
clone size: NA
J gene: TRBJ2-1
CDR3 protein: CASSEVQDRVYNEQFF
CDR3 DNA: TGTGCCAGCAGTGAAGTTCAGGACAGGGTATACAATGAGCAGTTCTTC